This T cell receptor beta chain was captured in a study of OX40 agonist ivuxolimab in advanced cancers. Background on the study: Patient treatment consisted of intravenous ivuxolimab administration every 2 weeks at 0.01 to 10 mg/kg.

Germline loops: CDR1 LNHDA, CDR2 SQIVND (reference sequence). V shed 6 bases, J shed 1 base, and the junction held 7 bases outside the gene matches. The CDR3 sequence is 15 residues long. In regard to this clone: Antigen: not known.

Profiling relied on immunoSEQ multiplex PCR, and the TCRdb table lists in-frame clones only, not all of them. Of about 49,000 clones listed, roughly 85% are singletons. Overall study results and limits: The authors also found low normalized T-cell clonal expansion in some nonresponders.

This receptor was identified in an adult with an advanced solid tumor such as melanoma, head and neck, liver or kidney cancer. This material consisted of CD4+ or CD8+ T cells sorted from blood, taken in a trial of the OX40 agonist ivuxolimab. V gene TRBV19 combines with J gene TRBJ2-7, with 9 bases fitting TRBD1. The CDR3 loop reads CASRKSGTGSYEQYF. The CDR3 nucleotides are TGTGCCAGTAGGAAGTCGGGGACAGGGTCCTACGAGCAGTACTTC.